Listed below are T cell receptor beta chains from one sample, sequenced in a study of early T cells in non-severe SARS-CoV-2 infection. TCRdb itself ran the 5' RACE reads through MiXCR, one entry per CDR3 protein. The sample has 20,000 or so distinct CDR3 sequences; 5.7% are singletons. Sequencing used whole blood, obtained at baseline. The receptors were gathered from an adult who was a healthcare worker with PCR-confirmed SARS-CoV-2 infection or an uninfected control (not recorded which). Each CDR3 is given with its conserved first and last residue. The order of the fields is CDR3 protein, V gene, J gene.

CDR3aa: CATSDLGGPNTEAFF; v_gene: TRBV24-1; j_gene: TRBJ1-1
CDR3aa: CASSPLGGTDTQYF; v_gene: TRBV5-1; j_gene: TRBJ2-3
CDR3aa: CAISESTSGGPVNF; v_gene: TRBV10-3; j_gene: TRBJ2-7
CDR3aa: CAIKGPNEKLFF; v_gene: TRBV10-3; j_gene: TRBJ1-4
CDR3aa: CASSVGVGRSGNSPLHF; v_gene: TRBV9; j_gene: TRBJ1-6
CDR3aa: CASSLSLREALHF; v_gene: TRBV27; j_gene: TRBJ1-6
CDR3aa: CASSTLPWTSGGASGDTQYF; v_gene: TRBV18; j_gene: TRBJ2-3
CDR3aa: CAWEGTGGGEAFF; v_gene: TRBV30; j_gene: TRBJ1-1
CDR3aa: CASSRTTGGTGELFF; v_gene: TRBV19; j_gene: TRBJ2-2
CDR3aa: CSANRVGSNQPQHF; v_gene: TRBV20-1; j_gene: TRBJ1-5
CDR3aa: CSGRTGFGGDTQYF; v_gene: TRBV29-1; j_gene: TRBJ2-3
CDR3aa: CATSDQGAEAFF; v_gene: TRBV24-1; j_gene: TRBJ1-1
CDR3aa: CASSLNTYEQYF; v_gene: TRBV18; j_gene: TRBJ2-7
CDR3aa: CSARVSYEQYF; v_gene: TRBV20-1; j_gene: TRBJ2-7
CDR3aa: CASSEFRDSGYTF; v_gene: TRBV25-1; j_gene: TRBJ1-2
CDR3aa: CASRPDRANYGYTF; v_gene: TRBV12-3/TRBV12-4; j_gene: TRBJ1-2
CDR3aa: CASSLSWQGTYNEQFF; v_gene: TRBV5-1; j_gene: TRBJ2-1
CDR3aa: CASSLAPGREKLFF; v_gene: TRBV5-5; j_gene: TRBJ1-4
CDR3aa: CASGSGASSGANVLTF; v_gene: TRBV12-5; j_gene: TRBJ2-6
CDR3aa: CASSLGQVVNSPLHF; v_gene: TRBV6-1; j_gene: TRBJ1-6
CDR3aa: CASSLWRETDTQYF; v_gene: TRBV11-2; j_gene: TRBJ2-3
CDR3aa: CASSYGRPPGNTIYF; v_gene: TRBV6-2/TRBV6-3; j_gene: TRBJ1-3
CDR3aa: CATSLGQATGELFF; v_gene: TRBV24-1; j_gene: TRBJ2-2
CDR3aa: CASSPGGNQPQHF; v_gene: TRBV14; j_gene: TRBJ1-5
CDR3aa: CSARGTGSLSENIQYF; v_gene: TRBV20-1; j_gene: TRBJ2-4
CDR3aa: CAWSILSGGSPDTQYF; v_gene: TRBV30; j_gene: TRBJ2-3
CDR3aa: CASTETGLYGYTF; v_gene: TRBV5-1; j_gene: TRBJ1-2
CDR3aa: CASSPGPQNINQPQHF; v_gene: TRBV5-4; j_gene: TRBJ1-5
CDR3aa: CASSQDLGSNEQFF; v_gene: TRBV4-2; j_gene: TRBJ2-1
CDR3aa: CASSERVAATGELFF; v_gene: TRBV27; j_gene: TRBJ2-2
CDR3aa: CASSFTGDTQYF; v_gene: TRBV7-9; j_gene: TRBJ2-3
CDR3aa: CASSRAGGSYNEQFF; v_gene: TRBV5-4; j_gene: TRBJ2-1
CDR3aa: CASSLRGGGPDTQYF; v_gene: TRBV27; j_gene: TRBJ2-3
CDR3aa: CASSPDRGDYGYTF; v_gene: TRBV7-2; j_gene: TRBJ1-2
CDR3aa: CASSLSGGSANEQFF; v_gene: TRBV9; j_gene: TRBJ2-1
CDR3aa: CSATPDVGVEQFF; v_gene: TRBV20-1; j_gene: TRBJ2-1
CDR3aa: CASSLAEGGSEKLFF; v_gene: TRBV19; j_gene: TRBJ1-4
CDR3aa: CAWSVATGTQPQHF; v_gene: TRBV30; j_gene: TRBJ1-5
CDR3aa: CATSRELAPGPTGELFF; v_gene: TRBV15; j_gene: TRBJ2-2
CDR3aa: CASSLTAVLGDTQYF; v_gene: TRBV12-3/TRBV12-4; j_gene: TRBJ2-3
CDR3aa: CASNGGTYEQYF; v_gene: TRBV12-3/TRBV12-4; j_gene: TRBJ2-7
CDR3aa: CASSFLTRGRDNSPLHF; v_gene: TRBV7-2; j_gene: TRBJ1-6
CDR3aa: CASSYRQGAYEQYF; v_gene: TRBV14; j_gene: TRBJ2-7
CDR3aa: CSATGTSSNEQFF; v_gene: TRBV20-1; j_gene: TRBJ2-1
CDR3aa: CASSDRDRGHTGELFF; v_gene: TRBV11-2; j_gene: TRBJ2-2
CDR3aa: CASSPTERGSYNEQFF; v_gene: TRBV7-9; j_gene: TRBJ2-1
CDR3aa: CASSFRGVYEQYF; v_gene: TRBV5-4; j_gene: TRBJ2-7
CDR3aa: CASSSNTGYHYNEQFF; v_gene: TRBV12-3/TRBV12-4; j_gene: TRBJ2-1
CDR3aa: CASSRTGGYEQYF; v_gene: TRBV7-2; j_gene: TRBJ2-7
CDR3aa: CASSLRIADTQYF; v_gene: TRBV5-6; j_gene: TRBJ2-3
CDR3aa: CAIRDRANNSPLHF; v_gene: TRBV10-3; j_gene: TRBJ1-6
CDR3aa: CARSGYEQYF; v_gene: TRBV21-1; j_gene: TRBJ2-7
CDR3aa: CASRENTGTGNEKLFF; v_gene: TRBV6-1; j_gene: TRBJ1-4
CDR3aa: CASSDVRAGRQETQYF; v_gene: TRBV2; j_gene: TRBJ2-5
CDR3aa: CSARDLMAGFSDTQYF; v_gene: TRBV20-1; j_gene: TRBJ2-3
CDR3aa: CASSQGAGGENEQFF; v_gene: TRBV18; j_gene: TRBJ2-1
CDR3aa: CASSQFADTYEQYF; v_gene: TRBV3-2; j_gene: TRBJ2-7
CDR3aa: CASSVNRDRAVRGYGYTF; v_gene: TRBV27; j_gene: TRBJ1-2
CDR3aa: CSAPAGAYSGANVLTF; v_gene: TRBV20-1; j_gene: TRBJ2-6